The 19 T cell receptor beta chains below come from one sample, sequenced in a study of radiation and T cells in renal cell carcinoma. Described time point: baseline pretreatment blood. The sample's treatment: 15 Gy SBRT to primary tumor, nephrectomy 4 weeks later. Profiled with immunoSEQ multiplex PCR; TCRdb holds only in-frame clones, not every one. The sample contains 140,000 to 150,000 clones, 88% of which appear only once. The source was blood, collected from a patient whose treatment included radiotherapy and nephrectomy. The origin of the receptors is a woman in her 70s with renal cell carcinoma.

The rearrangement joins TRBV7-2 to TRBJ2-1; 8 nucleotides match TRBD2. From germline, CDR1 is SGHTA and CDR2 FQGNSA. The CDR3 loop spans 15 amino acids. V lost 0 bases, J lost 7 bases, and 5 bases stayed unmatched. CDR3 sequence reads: CASSLAGLAVNEQFF. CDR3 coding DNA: TGTGCCAGCAGCTTAGCCGGACTAGCCGTGAATGAGCAGTTCTTC.

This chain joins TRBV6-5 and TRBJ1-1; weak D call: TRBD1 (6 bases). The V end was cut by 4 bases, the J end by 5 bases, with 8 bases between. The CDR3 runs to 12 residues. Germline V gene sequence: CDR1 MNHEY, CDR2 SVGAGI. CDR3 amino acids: CASSFTGTEAFF. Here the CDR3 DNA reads TGTGCCAGCAGTTTTACAGGGACTGAAGCTTTCTTT.

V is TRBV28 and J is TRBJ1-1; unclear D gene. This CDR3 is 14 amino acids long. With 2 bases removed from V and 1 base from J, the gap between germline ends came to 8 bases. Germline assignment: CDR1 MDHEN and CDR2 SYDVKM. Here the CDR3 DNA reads TGTGCCAGCAGTTTAACCCCTGGGAACACTGAAGCTTTCTTT. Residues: CASSLTPGNTEAFF.

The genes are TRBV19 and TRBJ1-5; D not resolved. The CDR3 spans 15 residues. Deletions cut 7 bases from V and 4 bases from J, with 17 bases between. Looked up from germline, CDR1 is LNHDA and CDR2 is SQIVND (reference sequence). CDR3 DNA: TGTGCCAGTACCATGGGGTTGCGGCGGAATCAGCCCCAGCATTTT. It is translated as CASTMGLRRNQPQHF. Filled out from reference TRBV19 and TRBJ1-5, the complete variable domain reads DGGITQSPKYLFRKEGQNVTLSCEQNLNHDAMYWYRQDPGQGLRLIYYSQIVNDFQKGDIAEGYSVSREKKESFPLTVTSAQKNPTAFYLCASTMGLRRNQPQHFGDGTRLSIL.

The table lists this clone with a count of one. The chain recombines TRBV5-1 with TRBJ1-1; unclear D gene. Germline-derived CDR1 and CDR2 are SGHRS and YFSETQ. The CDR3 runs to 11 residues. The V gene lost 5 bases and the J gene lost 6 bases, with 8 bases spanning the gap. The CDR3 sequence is CASRGPSEAFF. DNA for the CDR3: TGCGCCAGCAGAGGACCTTCTGAAGCTTTCTTT.

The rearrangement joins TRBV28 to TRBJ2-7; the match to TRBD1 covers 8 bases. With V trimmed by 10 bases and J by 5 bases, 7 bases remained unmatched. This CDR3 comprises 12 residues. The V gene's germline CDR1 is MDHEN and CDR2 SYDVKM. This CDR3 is CAIIPGGNEQYF. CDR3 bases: TGTGCCATCATACCAGGGGGCAACGAGCAGTACTTC. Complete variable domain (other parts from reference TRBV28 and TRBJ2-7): DVKVTQSSRYLVKRTGEKVFLECVQDMDHENMFWYRQDPGLGLRLIYFSYDVKMKEKGDIPEGYSVSREKKERFSLILESASTNQTSMYLCAIIPGGNEQYFGPGTRLTVT.

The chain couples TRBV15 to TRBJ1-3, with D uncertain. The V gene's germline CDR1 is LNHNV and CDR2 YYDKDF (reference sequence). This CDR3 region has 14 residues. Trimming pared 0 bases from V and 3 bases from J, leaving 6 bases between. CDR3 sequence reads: CATSREGGGNTIYF. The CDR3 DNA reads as TGTGCCACCAGCAGAGAGGGAGGTGGAAACACCATATATTTT.

This chain's CDR3 is CASSLGLFEQFF. CDR3 sequence (DNA): TGCGCCAGCAGCCTGGGACTATTCGAGCAGTTCTTC. V is TRBV5-1 and J is TRBJ2-1; TRBD2 agrees at 7 bases. CDR3 length: 12 residues. Germline V gene sequence: CDR1 SGHRS, CDR2 YFSETQ. The V and J ends lost 4 bases and 10 bases, in that order; junction bases with no gene match: 5.

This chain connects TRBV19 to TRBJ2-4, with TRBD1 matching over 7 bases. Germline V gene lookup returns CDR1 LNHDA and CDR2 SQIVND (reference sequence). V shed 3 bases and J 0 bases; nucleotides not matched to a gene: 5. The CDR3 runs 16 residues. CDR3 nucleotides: TGTGCCAGTAGTATCGAGGGACAGTTAGCCAAAAACATTCAGTACTTC. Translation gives CASSIEGQLAKNIQYF.

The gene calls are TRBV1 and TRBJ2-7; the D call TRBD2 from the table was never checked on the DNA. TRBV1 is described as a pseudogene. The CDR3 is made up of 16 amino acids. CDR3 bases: TGCACCAGCAGCGCCCCCCCCGGGGGGCCCATCTACGAGCAGTACTTC. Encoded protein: CTSSAPPGGPIYEQYF.

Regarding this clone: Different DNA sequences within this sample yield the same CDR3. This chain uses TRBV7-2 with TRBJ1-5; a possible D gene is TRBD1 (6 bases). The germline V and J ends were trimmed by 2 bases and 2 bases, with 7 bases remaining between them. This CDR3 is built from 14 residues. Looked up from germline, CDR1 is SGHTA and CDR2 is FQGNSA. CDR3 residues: CASSLRQGNQPQHF. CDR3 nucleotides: TGTGCCAGCAGCTTACGACAGGGCAATCAGCCCCAGCATTTT. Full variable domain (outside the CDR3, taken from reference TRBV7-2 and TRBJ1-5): GAGVSQSPSNKVTEKGKDVELRCDPISGHTALYWYRQSLGQGLEFLIYFQGNSAPDKSGLPSDRFSAERTGGSVSTLTIQRTQQEDSAVYLCASSLRQGNQPQHFGDGTRLSIL.

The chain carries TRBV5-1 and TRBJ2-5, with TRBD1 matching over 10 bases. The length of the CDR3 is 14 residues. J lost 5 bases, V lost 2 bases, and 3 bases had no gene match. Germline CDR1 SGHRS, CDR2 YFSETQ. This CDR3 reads CASSFDRGLETQYF. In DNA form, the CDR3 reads TGCGCCAGCAGCTTCGACAGGGGGCTGGAGACCCAGTACTTC. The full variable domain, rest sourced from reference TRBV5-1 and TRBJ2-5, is KAGVTQTPRYLIKTRGQQVTLSCSPISGHRSVSWYQQTPGQGLQFLFEYFSETQRNKGNFPGRFSGRQFSNSRSEMNVSTLELGDSALYLCASSFDRGLETQYFGPGTRLLVL.

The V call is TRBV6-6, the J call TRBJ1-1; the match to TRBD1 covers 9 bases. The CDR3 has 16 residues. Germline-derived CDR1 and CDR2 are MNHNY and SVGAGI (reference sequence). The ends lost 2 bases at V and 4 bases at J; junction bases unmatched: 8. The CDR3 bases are TGTGCCAGCAGTTACCACCCAGGACAGGGGAGCACTGAAGCTTTCTTT. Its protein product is CASSYHPGQGSTEAFF.

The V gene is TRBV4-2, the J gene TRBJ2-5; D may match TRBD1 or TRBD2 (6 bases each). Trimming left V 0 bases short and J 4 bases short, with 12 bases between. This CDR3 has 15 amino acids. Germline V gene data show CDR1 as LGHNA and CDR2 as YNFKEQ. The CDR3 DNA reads TGTGCCAGCAGCCAAGAGACGGGGGCCGGAGAGACCCAGTACTTC. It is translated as CASSQETGAGETQYF.

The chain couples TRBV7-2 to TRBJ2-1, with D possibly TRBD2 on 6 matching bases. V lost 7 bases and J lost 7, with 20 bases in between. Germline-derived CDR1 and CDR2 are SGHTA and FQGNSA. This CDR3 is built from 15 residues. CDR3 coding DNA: TGTGCCAGCATCCTCACGGGACTCGGCGTGAATGAGCAGTTCTTC. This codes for CASILTGLGVNEQFF.

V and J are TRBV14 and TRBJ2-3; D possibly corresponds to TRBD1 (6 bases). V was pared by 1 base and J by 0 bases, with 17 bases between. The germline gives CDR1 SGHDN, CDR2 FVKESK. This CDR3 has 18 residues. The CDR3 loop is CASSQGDRSFTSTDTQYF. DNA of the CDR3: TGTGCCAGCAGCCAAGGCGACAGGAGCTTTACTAGCACAGATACGCAGTATTTT.

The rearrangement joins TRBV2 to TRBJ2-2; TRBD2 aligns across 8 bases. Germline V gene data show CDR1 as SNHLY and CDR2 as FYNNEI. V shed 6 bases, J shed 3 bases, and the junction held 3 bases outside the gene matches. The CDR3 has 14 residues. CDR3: CASRRGGDTGELFF. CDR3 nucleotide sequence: TGTGCCAGCAGACGGGGGGGCGACACCGGGGAGCTGTTTTTT.

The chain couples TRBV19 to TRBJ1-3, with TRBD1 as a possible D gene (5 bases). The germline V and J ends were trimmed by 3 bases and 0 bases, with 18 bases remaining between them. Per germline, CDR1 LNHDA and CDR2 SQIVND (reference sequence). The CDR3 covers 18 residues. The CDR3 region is CASSISGGASLSGNTIYF. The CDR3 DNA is TGTGCCAGTAGTATCTCTGGAGGGGCTTCTCTCTCTGGAAACACCATATATTTT. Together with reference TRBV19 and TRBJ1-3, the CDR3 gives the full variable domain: DGGITQSPKYLFRKEGQNVTLSCEQNLNHDAMYWYRQDPGQGLRLIYYSQIVNDFQKGDIAEGYSVSREKKESFPLTVTSAQKNPTAFYLCASSISGGASLSGNTIYFGEGSWLTVV.

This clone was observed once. The DNA for the CDR3 is TGTGCCAGCAGCTTAGATTCAGGGGTAATGACTGAAGCTTTCTTT. This translates into CASSLDSGVMTEAFF. V usage is TRBV11-3 and J usage is TRBJ1-1, with D perhaps TRBD1 (6 bases). V was cut by 0 bases and J by 5 bases, with 13 bases left in between. This CDR3 has 15 amino acids. From germline, CDR1 is SGHNT and CDR2 YENEEA.